This record looks at one T cell receptor (beta chain) sequence and its context. This record comes from a study of shared T cell receptors in the human thymus. CDR1 and CDR2 from the germline V gene are LNHDA and SQIVND (reference sequence). This CDR3 contains 19 residues. The ends lost 4 bases at V and 2 bases at J; junction bases unmatched: 17. Produced via immunoSEQ multiplex PCR; TCRdb's table is partial and in-frame only. The sample has about 380,000 clones; 95% are singletons. Material for sequencing was thymocytes. J is TRBJ1-3 and V is TRBV19; 7 bases match TRBD1. The sequence derives from a human donor. Here the CDR3 reads CASSTPHVPGQWTGNTIYF. The CDR3 DNA is TGTGCCAGTAGTACTCCTCACGTCCCGGGACAGTGGACTGGAAACACCATATATTTT.